The 15 T cell receptor beta chains presented below share a single source sample, sequenced in a study of PD-L1 blockade in urothelial cancer. Produced via immunoSEQ multiplex PCR; TCRdb's table is partial and in-frame only. The sample carries approximately 48,000 clones, more than 65% recorded once. Noted time point: pretreatment peripheral blood. The sequencing used PBMCs, collected around atezolizumab (anti-PD-L1) treatment. These receptors were collected from a man between 65 and 79 years old with urothelial cancer.

This chain uses TRBV5-1 with TRBJ1-1; TRBD1 agrees at 7 bases. Per germline, CDR1 SGHRS and CDR2 YFSETQ. V was pared by 0 bases and J by 1 base, with 3 bases of the junction left unmatched. This CDR3 contains 15 residues. Here the CDR3 DNA reads TGCGCCAGCAGCTTGGGACAGGGACCGAACACTGAAGCTTTCTTT. Residues: CASSLGQGPNTEAFF.

The V gene is TRBV11-3, the J gene TRBJ1-1, with 9 bases matching TRBD1. V lost 4 bases, J lost 3 bases, and 3 bases stayed unmatched. The CDR3 has 14 amino acids. Germline assignment: CDR1 SGHNT and CDR2 YENEEA. CDR3 in amino acids: CASSSRTGDTEAFF. In DNA, the CDR3 is TGTGCCAGCAGCTCCAGGACAGGGGACACTGAAGCTTTCTTT.

V is TRBV5-4 and J is TRBJ2-1, with a tentative D call TRBD1 (6 bases). CDR1 and CDR2 (germline): SGHNT, YYREEE (reference sequence). The CDR3 is made up of 13 amino acids. V was trimmed by 3 bases and J by 12 bases, leaving 16 bases between them. The CDR3 region has the DNA TGTGCCAGCAGCTCCAGCAGGACAGCCGGGCAGTTCTTC. Protein product: CASSSSRTAGQFF.

The rearrangement joins TRBV19 to TRBJ2-3; 7 bases align to TRBD1. The CDR3 runs 16 residues. CDR1 is LNHDA, CDR2 SQIVND, per germline (reference sequence). Losses at the gene ends were 5 bases for V and 1 base for J; bases not matched to a gene: 9. This chain's CDR3 is CASSPTTGDGTDTQYF. CDR3 coding DNA: TGTGCCAGTAGTCCGACTACAGGGGACGGCACAGATACGCAGTATTTT.

The J gene is TRBJ2-2, the V gene TRBV9; weak D call: TRBD1 (6 bases). V was cut by 4 bases and J by 1 base, with 11 bases left in between. CDR1 is SGDLS and CDR2 is YYNGEE in the germline V gene. This CDR3 contains 15 residues. CDR3 DNA sequence: TGTGCCAGCAGCTTACAGGGCTTGAACACCGGGGAGCTGTTTTTT. The encoded protein is CASSLQGLNTGELFF.

V usage is TRBV5-1 and J usage is TRBJ2-7, with TRBD2 matching over 11 bases. Losses at the gene ends were 2 bases for V and 2 bases for J; bases not matched to a gene: 3. This CDR3 is built from 15 residues. CDR1 is SGHRS and CDR2 is YFSETQ in the germline V gene. The DNA for the CDR3 is TGCGCCAGCAGCTTTACTAGCGGGAGTCCCTACGAGCAGTACTTC. This codes for CASSFTSGSPYEQYF.

V gene TRBV25-1 combines with J gene TRBJ1-4; the D is unclear. CDR1 is MGHDK and CDR2 is SYGVNS in the germline V gene. The CDR3 has 15 amino acids. V was cut by 3 bases and J by 0 bases, with 8 bases left in between. CDR3 in amino acids: CASSDLVSTNEKLFF. The CDR3 DNA is TGTGCCAGCAGTGATCTAGTTTCAACTAATGAAAAACTGTTTTTT.

This clone appeared a single time. The chain uses TRBV19 and TRBJ2-5; maybe TRBD1 (5 bases). The CDR3 has 15 residues. In germline, CDR1 is LNHDA, CDR2 SQIVND (reference sequence). V gave up 5 bases and J gave up 1 base, with 14 bases separating them. This CDR3 reads CASSFRRAPQETQYF. The CDR3 nucleotides are TGTGCCAGTAGTTTCCGCAGGGCTCCCCAAGAGACCCAGTACTTC.

This sequence joins TRBV5-1 and TRBJ1-1; D possibly corresponds to TRBD1 (5 bases). The CDR3 consists of 13 residues. Germline V gene data show CDR1 as SGHRS and CDR2 as YFSETQ. V lost 6 bases and J lost 6, with 15 bases in between. CDR3 nucleotide sequence: TGCGCCAGCACCACTACTCCGGGGGCTGAAGCTTTCTTT. Protein sequence: CASTTTPGAEAFF. Using reference TRBV5-1 and TRBJ1-1 for the parts outside the CDR3, the full variable domain is KAGVTQTPRYLIKTRGQQVTLSCSPISGHRSVSWYQQTPGQGLQFLFEYFSETQRNKGNFPGRFSGRQFSNSRSEMNVSTLELGDSALYLCASTTTPGAEAFFGQGTRLTVV.

This rearrangement joins TRBV10-2 to TRBJ1-1; D uncertain. The V gene lost 7 bases and the J gene lost 1 base, with 13 bases spanning the gap. Germline V gene sequence: CDR1 WSHSY, CDR2 SAAADI. The CDR3 is 14 amino acids. The CDR3 is CASTGGQTNTEAFF. The CDR3 nucleotides are TGCGCCAGCACTGGCGGGCAGACGAACACTGAAGCTTTCTTT.

The chain carries TRBV7-2 and TRBJ2-7; 9 bases align to TRBD2. The CDR3 spans 15 residues. Trimming took 4 bases from V and 2 from J; bases not matched to a gene: 6. The germline gives CDR1 SGHTA, CDR2 FQGNSA. This chain's CDR3 is CASSSISGSPYEQYF. In DNA, the CDR3 is TGTGCCAGCAGCTCCATTAGCGGGAGTCCCTACGAGCAGTACTTC.

The chain joins TRBV11-1 to TRBJ2-7; 9 bases line up with TRBD1. After removal of 5 bases from V and 6 bases from J, the junction contained 8 bases not matched to a gene. Germline CDR1 and CDR2: SGHAT and FQDESV (reference sequence). The CDR3 is made up of 14 amino acids. The CDR3 nucleotides read TGTGCCAGCAGCCTTCCCGGGACAGGGTTCGAGCAGTACTTC. This encodes CASSLPGTGFEQYF.

The genes are TRBV10-3 and TRBJ2-7, with 7 positions matching TRBD1. V lost 11 bases and J lost 2; bases outside the gene matches: 21. CDR3 length: 17 residues. Per germline, CDR1 ENHRY and CDR2 SYGVKD. CDR3: CAVTTGSSSGSPYEQYF. CDR3 nucleotide sequence: TGTGCCGTGACGACAGGGAGTAGTTCGGGGAGCCCCTACGAGCAGTACTTC.

The rearrangement uses TRBV5-5 and TRBJ2-3, with 7 bases fitting TRBD1. The CDR3 runs 16 residues. The trim removed 4 bases at V and 0 bases at J, leaving 8 bases unmatched. Germline values: CDR1 SGHKS, CDR2 YYEKEE (reference sequence). The CDR3 DNA reads as TGTGCCAGCAGCCACGGATGGGACAGTAGCACAGATACGCAGTATTTT. Translated, it gives CASSHGWDSSTDTQYF.

On this clone: One end of the junction does not line up with germline, which may come from a read error. This chain connects TRBV7-7 to TRBJ2-1, with 10 positions matching TRBD2. CDR3 length: 15 amino acids. Germline CDR1 is SSHAT and CDR2 is FNYEAQ (reference sequence). The CDR3 coding sequence is TGTGCTAGCAGCTTTGGCGGGACTAGCGACAATGAGCAGTTCTTC. Protein sequence: CASSFGGTSDNEQFF.